A selection of T cell receptor beta chains follows, all from one sample in a study of CD8 T cells in ankylosing spondylitis. TCRdb called the 5' RACE reads again in MiXCR, with one record for every CDR3 protein. Among 100,000 to 150,000 distinct CDR3 sequences listed, 7% were seen once. Sequenced material: blood, either unsorted or a sorted T cell fraction (not recorded which). The source is a male donor with ankylosing spondylitis or in good health (not recorded which). Both conserved end residues are part of each CDR3. The order of the fields is clone size, D gene, V gene, J gene, CDR3 DNA, CDR3 protein. The D gene is left open where the match is weak. Some rows mark clone size as missing; the rest say once, few, many or name a class of expanded clone.

many	TRBD1	TRBV20-1	TRBJ2-7	TGCAGTGCTGAACCGACAGGGTTAGGAAACGAGCAGTACTTC	CSAEPTGLGNEQYF
many	TRBD1	TRBV5-1	TRBJ2-2	TGCGCCAGCAGCAAGAAATACCGGGACAGTATGAACACCGGGGAGCTGTTTTTT	CASSKKYRDSMNTGELFF
many	TRBD1	TRBV12-3/TRBV12-4	TRBJ2-6	TGTGCCAGCAGCAGGGGGACTGGGGCCAACGTCCTGACTTTC	CASSRGTGANVLTF
many	NA	TRBV20-1	TRBJ2-7	TGCAGTGCCTCTGGGACGGGTTACGAGCAGTACTTC	CSASGTGYEQYF
many	TRBD1	TRBV20-1	TRBJ1-1	TGCAGTGCTAGAGTACGGGACAGGAACACTGAAGCTTTCTTT	CSARVRDRNTEAFF
many	NA	TRBV28	TRBJ1-2	TGTGCCAGCAGCCCCGGGACTGAAAACTATGGCTACACCTTC	CASSPGTENYGYTF
many	NA	TRBV20-1	TRBJ1-1	TGCAGTGCTATTGGAGGGGGATTGATTACTGAAGCTTTCTTT	CSAIGGGLITEAFF
many	TRBD1	TRBV5-5	TRBJ2-3	TGTGCCAGCAGCTTGGGGAGCCGGACAGGGGGCCCCGATACGCAGTATTTT	CASSLGSRTGGPDTQYF
many	NA	TRBV15	TRBJ2-7	TGTGCCACCAGTACAGTCTCCTACGAGCAGTACTTC	CATSTVSYEQYF
many	TRBD2	TRBV11-2	TRBJ2-7	TGTGCCAGCAGCTTACTCAGTTATACGGGGGGAACCACCTACGAGCAGTACTTC	CASSLLSYTGGTTYEQYF
many	NA	TRBV20-1	TRBJ2-3	TGCAGTGCTAGAGGGACGAAGACAGATACGCAGTATTTT	CSARGTKTDTQYF
many	NA	TRBV9	TRBJ2-7	TGTGCCAGCAGCCGTAGTGGAAGTCCGAATTACGAGCAGTACTTC	CASSRSGSPNYEQYF
many	NA	TRBV7-2	TRBJ2-3	TGTGCCAGCAGCTTCGGGACATCCAAAGGGGCAGATACGCAGTATTTT	CASSFGTSKGADTQYF
many	NA	TRBV7-9	TRBJ2-5	TGTGCCAGCAGCCCTTCGGGGGCCCAAGAGACCCAGTACTTC	CASSPSGAQETQYF
NA	TRBD2	TRBV28	TRBJ2-7	TGTGCCAGCAGTTTTCGGTTGGGTACGTTTACTAGCGGCAGCTCCTACGAGCAGTACTTC	CASSFRLGTFTSGSSYEQYF
many	NA	TRBV12-3/TRBV12-4	TRBJ2-7	TGTGCCAGCAGTTTAGAGGTGGGGCAGACCTACGAGCAGTACTTC	CASSLEVGQTYEQYF
many	NA	TRBV7-9	TRBJ2-2	TGTGCCAGCAGCTTCTACACAGGGAACACCGGGGAGCTGTTTTTT	CASSFYTGNTGELFF
many	NA	TRBV15	TRBJ1-5	TGTGCCACCAGCTCCGGGGGAGGCAATCAGCCCCAGCATTTT	CATSSGGGNQPQHF
many	NA	TRBV30	TRBJ2-6	TGTGCCTACATAGACAGGTACGGGGCCAACGTCCTGACTTTC	CAYIDRYGANVLTF
many	TRBD1	TRBV10-3	TRBJ2-7	TGTGCCATCAGGGGGACAGCAGACTACGAGCAGTACTTC	CAIRGTADYEQYF
many	TRBD1	TRBV29-1	TRBJ1-2	TGCAGCGTTGTGGCGGGACAGTTAGCATTGGATGGCTACACCTTC	CSVVAGQLALDGYTF
NA	NA	TRBV7-9	TRBJ1-6	TGTGCCAGCAGCTTAACCCTGGGGCAGGGAAATAATTCACCCCTCCACTTT	CASSLTLGQGNNSPLHF
many	NA	TRBV7-8	TRBJ2-5	TGTGCCAGCAGCCTAGGACCAGACCAAGAGACCCAGTACTTC	CASSLGPDQETQYF
many	TRBD2	TRBV10-3	TRBJ2-5	TGTGCCATCAGTGAGTTTGGACTAGCGGGAGATGAAGAGACCCAGTACTTC	CAISEFGLAGDEETQYF
NA	NA	TRBV5-1	TRBJ1-5	TGCGCCAGCAGCTTAGAGGGGGGACGGCTTCAGCCCCAGCATTTT	CASSLEGGRLQPQHF